Shown below are 25 T cell receptor beta chains from a single sample sequenced in a study of CD8+CD57+ T cells in acquired aplastic anemia. Researchers used genomic DNA as the template to profile TCR beta VDJ and CDR3. TCRdb ran MiXCR on the reads and lists one entry per CDR3 protein. The table lists hundreds of thousands of distinct CDR3 sequences, approximately 86% of them singletons. Patients selected for sequencing had displayed CD8+CD57+ cell expansion by flow cytometry. Sequenced sample: sorted CD4+, CD8+, or CD8+CD57+ T cells (not recorded which) from PBMCs. These receptors were taken from a human donor with aplastic anemia.

About this clonotype itself: The conserved phenylalanine or tryptophan normally closing the CDR3 is absent here, so this likely arose from a read error. The DNA is left out, because the CDR3 cannot be placed on it with certainty; the CDR3 is given as TCRdb lists it. The chain combines TRBV7-3 with TRBJ2-1; whether TRBD2, the table's D call, matches the DNA was not checked. CDR1 is SGHTA and CDR2 is FQGTGA in the germline V gene. Both ends counted, the CDR3 spans 13 residues. CDR3: CASSSSGTCGETR.

V is TRBV7-9 and J is TRBJ1-2, with D possibly being TRBD1 (6 bases). The CDR3 contains 16 residues. The V end was cut by 3 bases, the J end by 11 bases, with 25 bases between. The germline V gene encodes CDR1 SEHNR and CDR2 FQNEAQ (reference sequence). In DNA form, the CDR3 reads TGTGCCAGCAGCTTTCAGGAAAGCGGGGGGGGCTATGAGTACACCTTC. Protein product: CASSFQESGGGYEYTF.

Concerning this clonotype: The CDR3 carries no conserved terminal phenylalanine or tryptophan, so it likely arises from a read error. Because the CDR3's place on the DNA is in doubt, the DNA is left out and the CDR3 is given as listed by TCRdb. The rearrangement links TRBV2 to TRBJ2-1; TRBD2, as called in the table, went unchecked against the DNA. The CDR3 extends over 16 residues, inclusive of both ends. Germline CDR1 and CDR2: SNHLY and FYNNEI. CDR3: CASSVLRPLPYEQYFG.

The chain is built from TRBV9 and TRBJ2-3; no firm D call. V was pared by 5 bases and J by 9 bases, with 16 bases between. Germline V lookup: CDR1 SGDLS, CDR2 YYNGEE. This CDR3 has 13 amino acids. CDR3 in DNA: TGTGCCAGCAGGGACGCCTCTAGACCCACGCAGTATTTT. Protein sequence: CASRDASRPTQYF.

This chain uses TRBV5-1 with TRBJ2-7, with 7 nucleotides matching TRBD1. Germline-derived CDR1 and CDR2 are SGHRS and YFSETQ. This CDR3 is 18 amino acids long. The CDR3 sequence: CASSVGGQSTALSYEQYV. CDR3 in DNA: TGTGCCAGCAGCGTAGGGGGACAGAGCACAGCCCTTTCCTACGAGCAGTACGTC.

Notes on this clonotype: The conserved closing phenylalanine or tryptophan is absent in this CDR3, likely reflecting a read error. No DNA is shown, since the ends of the CDR3 on it are uncertain; the CDR3 is the one TCRdb lists. The CDR3 reads CASSDGGTHDQIFGP. V is TRBV2 and J is TRBJ1-4; TRBD1, the D gene given by the table, was not confirmed from the DNA. The CDR3 sequence runs 15 residues, both termini included. Germline CDR1 SNHLY, CDR2 FYNNEI.

The rearrangement joins TRBV2 to TRBJ2-3, with D perhaps being TRBD1 or TRBD2 (6 bases each). Germline V CDR1 and CDR2: SNHLY, FYNNEI. V gave up 6 bases and J gave up 15 bases, with 22 bases separating them. CDR3 length equals 13 residues. The CDR3 sequence is CASRDGGTQIYYF. The CDR3 nucleotides are TGTGCCAGCAGGGACGGGGGCACACAAATCTACTATTTT.

This clonotype has just a few counts. The chain is built from TRBV19 and TRBJ2-1; TRBD1 matches at 8 bases. The V gene end was trimmed by 4 bases and the J gene end by 7 bases; junction bases not matched to a gene: 9. CDR3 length: 15 amino acids. CDR1 is LNHDA and CDR2 is SQIVND in the germline V gene (reference sequence). The CDR3, as DNA: TGTGCCAGTAGTACCCTGACAGGGGAAATGAATGAGCAGTTCTTC. It translates to CASSTLTGEMNEQFF.

Worth noting for this clonotype: One junction end disagrees with the germline gene, perhaps due to a read error. V usage is TRBV2 and J usage is TRBJ1-2; 8 bases align to TRBD1. Germline CDR1 reads SNHLY; CDR2 reads FYNNEI. CDR3 size: 16 residues. CDR3 region: CASSERDRRLDYGYTF. CDR3 coding DNA: TGTGCCAGCAGTGAACGGGACAGGCGCTTGGACTATGGCTACACATTC.

This clonotype has a single count. Because the CDR3's place on the DNA is in doubt, the DNA is left out and the CDR3 is given as listed by TCRdb. The rearrangement links TRBV7-9 to TRBJ2-3; TRBD2 is the table's D call and was not checked against the DNA. Termini included, the CDR3 measures 14 amino acids. Germline V lookup: CDR1 SEHNR, CDR2 FQNEAQ (reference sequence). This CDR3 is CASSFASGTSRANF.

Details on this clonotype: This is likely a read error, given that the CDR3 carries no conserved phenylalanine or tryptophan at its end. V and J are TRBV7-8 and TRBJ2-1; the D is unclear. CDR1 SGHVS and CDR2 FQNEAQ come from the germline V gene. CDR3 length: 13 residues. The CDR3 loop is CATSLERGNEQFY. The DNA of the CDR3 is TGTGCCACCAGCTTAGAACGAGGTAACGAGCAGTTCTAT.

CDR3 sequence reads: CASSLSGTTNEGHQPQHF. As DNA, the CDR3 is TGTGCCAGCAGCTTAAGCGGGACAACTAATGAAGGGCATCAGCCCCAGCATTTT. The rearrangement uses TRBV13 and TRBJ1-5, with a tentative D call TRBD1 (6 bases). Between the trimmed V and J ends, which lost 2 bases and 5 bases, there was a span of 22 bases. This CDR3 is built from 18 residues. The germline V gene has CDR1 PRHDT and CDR2 FYEKMQ (reference sequence).

The chain has TRBV7-2 and TRBJ1-2; possibly TRBD1 for D (6 bases). The CDR3 sequence is 16 residues long. With 1 base removed from V and 10 bases from J, the gap between germline ends came to 22 bases. The germline V gene has CDR1 SGHTA and CDR2 FQGNSA. CDR3 sequence: CASSLEGDYGANVYTF. The CDR3 DNA follows: TGTGCCAGCAGCTTAGAGGGGGACTACGGGGCCAACGTCTACACCTTC.

In the case of this clonotype: A junction boundary mismatches the germline segment, possibly from a read error. The chain couples TRBV7-3 to TRBJ1-1; tentative D call: TRBD1 (6 bases). CDR1 SGHTA and CDR2 FQGTGA come from the germline V gene. The CDR3 contains 15 residues. CDR3 in amino acids: CASTIDLTGNTESFF. The CDR3 DNA sequence: TGTGCCAGCACCATAGATCTGACAGGCAACACTGAATCTTTCTTT.

The V and J genes are TRBV7-8 and TRBJ2-1; D perhaps matches TRBD2 (5 bases). CDR1 is SGHVS, CDR2 FQNEAQ, per germline. The CDR3 is 16 amino acids. Trimming shortened V by 0 bases and J by 8 bases, and 17 bases separated the two germline ends. CDR3 nucleotide sequence: TGTGCCAGCAGCTTAGCGAGAGGTGCCGATAGCGATGAGCAGTTCTTC. Its translation: CASSLARGADSDEQFF.

This rearrangement joins TRBV7-9 to TRBJ2-3; D unresolved. The CDR3 is 14 amino acids. V was trimmed by 0 bases and J by 6 bases, leaving 10 bases between them. Looked up from germline, CDR1 is SEHNR and CDR2 is FQNEAQ (reference sequence). The CDR3, as DNA: TGTGCCAGCAGCTTAGCAAGAGGCGGCGATACGCAGTATTTT. It specifies CASSLARGGDTQYF. Together with reference TRBV7-9 and TRBJ2-3, the CDR3 gives the full variable domain: DTGVSQNPRHKITKRGQNVTFRCDPISEHNRLYWYRQTLGQGPEFLTYFQNEAQLEKSRLLSDRFSAERPKGSFSTLEIQRTEQGDSAMYLCASSLARGGDTQYFGPGTRLTVL.

This chain joins TRBV5-4 and TRBJ2-2; TRBD2 agrees at 7 bases. Germline V gene sequence: CDR1 SGHNT, CDR2 YYREEE (reference sequence). The J segment lost 6 bases and the V segment lost 2 bases, leaving 7 bases of the junction unmatched. The CDR3 is 15 residues long. The CDR3 region has the DNA TGTGCCAGCAGCTTTAATAGCGGGCGCCCCGGGGAGCTGTTTTTT. Amino acid sequence: CASSFNSGRPGELFF. Filled out from reference TRBV5-4 and TRBJ2-2, the complete variable domain reads ETGVTQSPTHLIKTRGQQVTLRCSSQSGHNTVSWYQQALGQGPQFIFQYYREEENGRGNFPPRFSGLQFPNYSSELNVNALELDDSALYLCASSFNSGRPGELFFGEGSRLTVL.

This clonotype has more than one count but fewer than ten. Its ends do not fully match the called genes, so a read error is possible. This chain uses TRBV29-1 with TRBJ2-2; D is perhaps TRBD2 (6 bases). The CDR3 covers 10 residues. The V gene's germline CDR1 is SQVTM and CDR2 ANQGSEA. This CDR3 reads CSVRDGELLF. The CDR3 DNA reads as TGCAGCGTGCGGGATGGGGAGCTGCTTTTT.

The J gene is TRBJ1-1, the V gene TRBV7-9, with unresolved D. Trimming shortened V by 1 base and J by 5 bases, and 14 bases separated the two germline ends. Looked up from germline, CDR1 is SEHNR and CDR2 is FQNEAQ (reference sequence). This CDR3 region has 15 residues. The CDR3 protein is CASSLDLREMTEAFF. The DNA of the CDR3 is TGTGCCAGCAGCTTAGATCTGAGAGAGATGACTGAAGCTTTCTTT. Drawing the rest from reference TRBV7-9 and TRBJ1-1, the complete variable domain is DTGVSQNPRHKITKRGQNVTFRCDPISEHNRLYWYRQTLGQGPEFLTYFQNEAQLEKSRLLSDRFSAERPKGSFSTLEIQRTEQGDSAMYLCASSLDLREMTEAFFGQGTRLTVV.

The chain is built from TRBV7-8 and TRBJ2-7; maybe TRBD2 (6 bases). V was cut by 2 bases and J by 4 bases, with 24 bases left in between. Per germline, CDR1 SGHVS and CDR2 FQNEAQ. The CDR3 contains 18 residues. CDR3 loop: CASSLQGGAATQYYEQYV. The CDR3 DNA follows: TGTGCCAGCAGCTTACAGGGAGGTGCCGCTACGCAGTATTACGAGCAGTACGTC.

As concerns this clonotype: No conserved phenylalanine or tryptophan is present at the end of the CDR3, so a read error is the likely explanation. The DNA is omitted, as the CDR3 cannot be located on it reliably, and the CDR3 follows TCRdb's listing. This chain joins TRBV7-9 and TRBJ2-3; TRBD1, the D gene given by the table, was not confirmed from the DNA. The CDR3 length equals 13 residues, ends included. CDR1 is SEHNR and CDR2 is FQNEAQ in the germline V gene (reference sequence). The CDR3 sequence is CASSYQGSGGRDE.

In regard to this clonotype: One junction end does not reproduce the germline sequence, and a read error may be involved. The rearrangement uses TRBV7-3 and TRBJ2-5, with no clear D. The CDR3 runs 14 residues. The germline V gene encodes CDR1 SGHTA and CDR2 FQGTGA. The CDR3 here is CATSSLASQETHYF. CDR3 DNA sequence: TGTGCCACCAGCAGCTTGGCCAGCCAAGAGACCCACTACTTC.

The J gene is TRBJ2-7, the V gene TRBV9; no definite D call. The CDR3 has 18 amino acids. Germline V gives CDR1 SGDLS, CDR2 YYNGEE. V gave up 2 bases and J gave up 2 bases, with 23 bases separating them. For the CDR3, the DNA is TGTGCCAGCAGCGTTGATGCACAGAGCACAGCCCCTCCCTACGAGCAGTACGTC. The encoded protein is CASSVDAQSTAPPYEQYV.

To note about this clonotype: The conserved final phenylalanine or tryptophan is absent from the CDR3, which likely points to a read error. It is unclear where the CDR3 begins or ends on the DNA, so no DNA is shown, and the CDR3 is as TCRdb lists it. This chain links TRBV7-8 with TRBJ2-1; TRBD2, the table's D call, was not compared with the DNA. Per germline, CDR1 SGHVS and CDR2 FQNEAQ. Both ends counted, the CDR3 spans 15 residues. This chain's CDR3 is CASSLAGGPDTEYFV.

Here the CDR3 DNA reads TGTGCCAGCAGCTTTCGTGCAGACAGCACAGCCACTCCCTACGAGCAGTACGTC. It encodes CASSFRADSTATPYEQYV. The V gene is TRBV9, the J gene TRBJ2-7; D perhaps matches TRBD1 (5 bases). Germline lookup yields CDR1 SGDLS and CDR2 YYNGEE. The length of the CDR3 is 18 residues. V shed 4 bases and J shed 2 bases, with 25 bases lying between them.